This T cell receptor beta chain stems from a study of T cells in Graves' hyperthyroidism and ophthalmopathy. What was amplified from RNA transcripts were TCR beta CDR3 regions. Primed by the HTBI set, a first-round RT-PCR was run on the TCR CDR3. TCRdb used MiXCR to reprocess the multiplex PCR reads, holding one entry per CDR3 protein. In the table there are around 290,000 distinct CDR3 sequences, about an eighth of which are singletons. V shed 10 bases, J shed 0 bases, and the junction held 28 bases outside the gene matches. The germline gives CDR1 SEHNR, CDR2 FQNEAQ (reference sequence). The CDR3 has 22 residues.

Sequencing was performed on blood. The chain has TRBV7-9 and TRBJ1-3; 9 bases are a match to TRBD1. The sequence was collected from a woman in her 30s with Graves' hyperthyroidism that later progressed to Graves' ophthalmopathy. The CDR3 protein is CATRGGKDGTGQFPYSGNTIYF. The CDR3 DNA is TGTGCCACCCGCGGAGGGAAAGACGGGACAGGGCAATTCCCTTACTCTGGAAACACCATATATTTT.